Shown below are 16 T cell receptor beta chains from a single sample sequenced in a study of T cell repertoires in cytomegalovirus infection. TCRdb called the reads again in MiXCR, with one record for every CDR3 protein. The sample lists about 490,000 distinct CDR3 sequences, around a quarter occurring once. The sequenced material came from PBMCs. The receptors derive from a human donor in good health (CMV status not recorded). Some clones in this sample may be carry-over from other donors' samples.

CDR3 sequence reads: CASSLNRGDEKLFF. Written as DNA, the CDR3 is TGTGCCAGCAGCTTAAACAGGGGCGACGAAAAACTGTTTTTT. V and J are TRBV7-2 and TRBJ1-4; 7 positions match TRBD1. This CDR3 spans 14 amino acids. With 2 bases clipped from V and 8 bases from J, the junction kept 5 bases outside the gene matches. The germline gives CDR1 SGHTA, CDR2 FQGNSA.

Only a few counts were recorded for this clonotype. The chain combines TRBV11-2 with TRBJ1-6; D is possibly TRBD1 (5 bases). V was clipped by 7 bases and J by 6 bases, with 16 bases between them. CDR3 length: 15 amino acids. The germline V gene has CDR1 SGHAT and CDR2 FQNNGV. CDR3 protein: CASTPRLGTNSPLHF. The DNA of the CDR3 is TGTGCCAGCACCCCCCGGTTGGGGACTAATTCACCCCTCCACTTT.

In this sample, this clonotype turned up a few times. The chain recombines TRBV12-3 or TRBV12-4 with TRBJ1-2; TRBD1 matches 7 bases. The CDR3 is 13 residues long. With 7 bases clipped from V and 2 bases from J, the junction kept 4 bases outside the gene matches. CDR3 coding DNA: TGTGCCAGCAACCCGACAGGGAACTATGGCTACACCTTC. Residues: CASNPTGNYGYTF.

This clonotype came up many times. This chain joins TRBV7-2 and TRBJ1-2; 7 bases are a match to TRBD1. Losses at the gene ends were 3 bases for V and 3 bases for J; bases not matched to a gene: 4. This CDR3 comprises 14 residues. Germline assignment: CDR1 SGHTA and CDR2 FQGNSA. In nucleotides, the CDR3 is TGTGCCAGCAGCTTCGTGACAGGGTACTATGGCTACACCTTC. Amino acids: CASSFVTGYYGYTF.

The rearrangement joins TRBV9 to TRBJ1-1, with a tentative D call TRBD1 (6 bases). This CDR3 spans 14 amino acids. The germline V gene encodes CDR1 SGDLS and CDR2 YYNGEE. Trimming cost V 4 bases and J 2 bases, with 12 bases left between them. CDR3 bases: TGTGCCAGCAGCACCGGGACACTAAACACTGAAGCTTTCTTT. Its protein product is CASSTGTLNTEAFF.

The chain joins TRBV7-8 to TRBJ2-1, with 7 nucleotides matching TRBD2. The junction had 14 bases not matched to a gene; V was cut back by 2 bases and J by 7 bases. CDR3 length: 17 residues. Germline loops: CDR1 SGHVS, CDR2 FQNEAQ. In DNA form, the CDR3 reads TGTGCCAGCAGCTTACAATTTCCCCCCCTAGCGGATAATGAGCAGTTCTTC. Protein product: CASSLQFPPLADNEQFF.

V is TRBV5-4 and J is TRBJ2-5; 8 positions match TRBD2. This CDR3 is 15 amino acids long. The trim removed 0 bases at V and 4 bases at J, leaving 5 bases unmatched. Germline V lookup: CDR1 SGHNT, CDR2 YYREEE (reference sequence). This CDR3 is CASSLDGRGGETQYF. The CDR3 coding sequence is TGTGCCAGCAGCTTGGACGGGAGGGGAGGAGAGACCCAGTACTTC.

This clonotype occurred a few times. The rearrangement uses TRBV19 and TRBJ1-5; TRBD1 might be the D (6 bases). The CDR3 has 15 residues. Germline-derived CDR1 and CDR2 are LNHDA and SQIVND (reference sequence). Trimming cost V 3 bases and J 2 bases, with 11 bases left between them. This CDR3 reads CASSIAGVGNQPQHF. The DNA for the CDR3 is TGTGCCAGTAGTATTGCAGGGGTGGGCAATCAGCCCCAGCATTTT.

This clonotype has just a few counts. The chain links TRBV4-3 to TRBJ2-1; 14 bases align to TRBD2. Germline V CDR1 and CDR2: LGHNA, YSLEER. The CDR3 consists of 17 residues. The ends lost 4 bases at V and 9 bases at J; junction bases unmatched: 11. CDR3 bases: TGCGCCAGCAGCCCCCAATACGGGACTAGCGGGAGTCTTGAGCAGTTCTTC. Protein product: CASSPQYGTSGSLEQFF.

The chain carries TRBV25-1 and TRBJ1-2; D is undetermined. Germline loops: CDR1 MGHDK, CDR2 SYGVNS. The CDR3 totals 13 residues. V lost 1 base and J lost 4, with 7 bases in between. The CDR3 protein is CASSESLAYGYTF. The CDR3 DNA reads as TGTGCCAGCAGTGAATCCCTCGCCTATGGCTACACCTTC.

This clonotype was counted at least ten times. The gene calls are TRBV7-8 and TRBJ2-1; TRBD2 agrees at 9 bases. The CDR3 sequence is 15 residues long. The ends lost 0 bases at V and 8 bases at J; junction bases unmatched: 5. Germline V gene sequence: CDR1 SGHVS, CDR2 FQNEAQ. CDR3 coding DNA: TGTGCCAGCAGCTTAGCTAGCGGGAGAGGAGATGAGCAGTTCTTC. As protein: CASSLASGRGDEQFF. The full variable domain, rest sourced from reference TRBV7-8 and TRBJ2-1, is GAGVSQSPRYKVAKRGQDVALRCDPISGHVSLFWYQQALGQGPEFLTYFQNEAQLDKSGLPSDRFFAERPEGSVSTLKIQRTQQEDSAVYLCASSLASGRGDEQFFGPGTRLTVL.

The chain couples TRBV7-2 to TRBJ1-2, with 7 bases matching TRBD1. There are 13 residues in the CDR3. Per the germline V gene, CDR1 is SGHTA and CDR2 is FQGNSA. V was pared by 4 bases and J by 10 bases, with 9 bases of the junction left unmatched. Here the CDR3 DNA reads TGTGCCAGCAGCTCAGAGACAGGGAGGCACTACACCTTC. This codes for CASSSETGRHYTF.

This chain uses TRBV27 with TRBJ1-2; no definite D call. V shed 5 bases and J shed 5 bases, with 18 bases lying between them. The CDR3 loop spans 15 amino acids. Germline V CDR1 and CDR2: MNHEY, SMNVEV (reference sequence). CDR3 nucleotide sequence: TGTGCCAGCAGTCGATCCGGGCCCAACCCGTATGGCTACACCTTC. The encoded protein is CASSRSGPNPYGYTF.

The chain joins TRBV28 to TRBJ2-3; the D gene is possibly TRBD1 (6 bases). V was pared by 8 bases and J by 2 bases, with 17 bases between. The CDR3 consists of 15 residues. CDR1 and CDR2 from the germline V gene are MDHEN and SYDVKM. DNA for the CDR3: TGTGCCAGCGGGCAGGGGACAATTACCACAGATACGCAGTATTTT. Protein: CASGQGTITTDTQYF.

This clonotype was seen many times. The V and J genes are TRBV7-3 and TRBJ1-2; 7 nucleotides align to TRBD1. The CDR3 has 14 residues. The trim removed 5 bases at V and 8 bases at J, leaving 11 bases unmatched. From germline, CDR1 is SGHTA and CDR2 FQGTGA. The CDR3 nucleotides are TGTGCCAGCAGCCCCGGTGCAGGGGGGGAGGGCTACACCTTC. The encoded protein is CASSPGAGGEGYTF.

The rearrangement joins TRBV29-1 to TRBJ1-2; the match to TRBD1 covers 9 bases. Per germline, CDR1 SQVTM and CDR2 ANQGSEA. This CDR3 is built from 12 residues. After removal of 7 bases from V and 6 bases from J, the junction contained 6 bases not matched to a gene. The CDR3 here is CSGAGTGHGYTF. The CDR3 DNA reads as TGCAGCGGCGCCGGGACAGGGCATGGCTACACCTTC. The full variable domain, with the rest looked up from reference TRBV29-1 and TRBJ1-2, is SAVISQKPSRDICQRGTSLTIQCQVDSQVTMMFWYRQQPGQSLTLIATANQGSEATYESGFVIDKFPISRPNLTFSTLTVSNMSPEDSSIYLCSGAGTGHGYTFGSGTRLTVV.